The present T cell receptor (beta chain) was sequenced within a study of blood T cell repertoires in COVID-19. About the study: Acute and convalescent COVID-19 samples came from the United States, Italy and Spain. PBMCs, B-cell-depleted T cells, or T cells provided the cDNA or gDNA that made up the material.

In the study's own analysis: Scientists estimated how many nucleated cells there were by amplifying reference gene primers. The protocol was immunoSEQ multiplex PCR, while the TCRdb copy is restricted to in-frame clones and leaves out a portion. V, J and clone size reflect that table, while D and trimming were determined from the DNA. The sample yields some 85,000 clones, about 76% seen once. Germline V CDR1 and CDR2: MNHEY, SVGAGI. The CDR3 length is 15 residues. V gave up 6 bases and J gave up 7 bases; unmatched junction bases: 8. This sequence was found in a woman aged 80 or over with active or convalescent COVID-19. Sequences were obtained from peripheral blood. J is TRBJ1-6 and V is TRBV6-5; 8 nucleotides line up with TRBD1. CDR3 nucleotide sequence: TGTGCCAGCAGGTCAACAGGGGGAAGAAATTCACCCCTCCACTTT. It is translated as CASRSTGGRNSPLHF.